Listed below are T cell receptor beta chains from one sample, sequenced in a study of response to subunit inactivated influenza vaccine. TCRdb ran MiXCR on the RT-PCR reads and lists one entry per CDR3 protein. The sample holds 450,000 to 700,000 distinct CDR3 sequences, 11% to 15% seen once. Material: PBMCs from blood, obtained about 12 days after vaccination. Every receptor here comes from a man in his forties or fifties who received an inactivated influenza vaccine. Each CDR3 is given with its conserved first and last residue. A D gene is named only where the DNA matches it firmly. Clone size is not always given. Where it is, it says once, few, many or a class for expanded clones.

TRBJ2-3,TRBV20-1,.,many,CSARPGTDTQYF,TGCAGTGCTAGACCGGGGACAGATACGCAGTATTTT
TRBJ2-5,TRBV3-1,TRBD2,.,CASSKETGGETQYF,TGTGCCAGCAGCAAAGAAACGGGGGGAGAGACCCAGTACTTC
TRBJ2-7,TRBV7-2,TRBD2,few,CASSFGLAGDYYEQYF,TGTGCCAGCAGCTTCGGACTAGCGGGAGACTACTACGAGCAGTACTTC
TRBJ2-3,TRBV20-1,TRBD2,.,CSAGSSGRATDTQYF,TGCAGTGCTGGCTCTAGCGGGAGGGCCACAGATACGCAGTATTTT
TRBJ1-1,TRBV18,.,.,CASSPPSRMNTEAFF,TGTGCCAGCTCACCACCGAGCCGAATGAACACTGAAGCTTTCTTT
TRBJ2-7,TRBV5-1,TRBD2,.,CASSDFGLEEYEQYF,TGCGCCAGCAGCGACTTCGGACTAGAGGAGTACGAGCAGTACTTC
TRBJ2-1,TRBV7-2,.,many,CASSLDGASYNEQFF,TGTGCCAGCAGCTTAGATGGTGCGTCCTACAATGAGCAGTTCTTC
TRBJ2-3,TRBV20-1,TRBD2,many,CSANLAGGGTDTQYF,TGCAGTGCTAACCTAGCGGGAGGGGGCACAGATACGCAGTATTTT
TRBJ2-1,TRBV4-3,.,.,CASSQDLIEGEQFF,TGCGCCAGCAGCCAAGATTTAATAGAAGGTGAGCAGTTCTTC
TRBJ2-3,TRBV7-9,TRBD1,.,CASSFRGRADTQYF,TGTGCCAGCAGCTTCAGGGGGCGCGCAGATACGCAGTATTTT
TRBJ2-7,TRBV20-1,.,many,CSAGVSNLVLNEQYF,TGCAGTGCTGGAGTATCAAACTTGGTTCTCAACGAGCAGTACTTC
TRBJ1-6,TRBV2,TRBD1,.,CASGRDRGLSPLHF,TGTGCCAGCGGCCGGGACAGGGGGCTTTCACCCCTCCACTTT
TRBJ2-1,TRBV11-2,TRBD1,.,CASSSRDRGSYNEQFF,TGTGCCAGCAGCTCCCGGGACAGGGGTTCCTACAATGAGCAGTTCTTC
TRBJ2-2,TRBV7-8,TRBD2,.,CASSGLLAGILTGELFF,TGTGCCAGCAGCGGATTACTAGCGGGGATTCTAACCGGGGAGCTGTTTTTT
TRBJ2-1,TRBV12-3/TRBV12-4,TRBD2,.,CASSIAGLNEQFF,TGTGCCAGCAGTATAGCGGGGCTCAATGAGCAGTTCTTC
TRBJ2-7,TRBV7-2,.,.,CASSLNLVAEQYF,TGTGCCAGCAGCCTAAACCTGGTTGCGGAGCAGTACTTC
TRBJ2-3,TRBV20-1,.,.,CSVRGLTDTQYF,TGCAGTGTGCGGGGACTCACAGATACGCAGTATTTT
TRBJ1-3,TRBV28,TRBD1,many,CASSLSGTGAVSGNTIYF,TGTGCCAGCAGTTTATCGGGGACAGGAGCGGTTTCTGGAAACACCATATATTTT
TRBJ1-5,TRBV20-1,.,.,CSARGREWIGNQPQHF,TGCAGTGCTAGGGGCAGGGAATGGATCGGCAATCAGCCCCAGCATTTT
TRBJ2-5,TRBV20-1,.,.,CSARDIRFETQYF,TGCAGTGCTAGAGATATAAGATTCGAGACCCAGTACTTC
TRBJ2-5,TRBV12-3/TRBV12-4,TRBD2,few,CASSGLASQETQYF,TGTGCCAGCAGTGGACTAGCGTCCCAAGAGACCCAGTACTTC
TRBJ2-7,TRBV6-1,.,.,CASRVTKTYEQYF,TGTGCCAGCAGGGTGACTAAAACCTACGAGCAGTACTTC
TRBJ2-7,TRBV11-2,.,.,CASSGWDGSYEQYF,TGTGCCAGCAGCGGTTGGGACGGCTCCTACGAGCAGTACTTC
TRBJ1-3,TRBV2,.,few,CASSDGTANSGNTIYF,TGTGCCAGCAGTGATGGAACAGCAAACTCTGGAAACACCATATATTTT
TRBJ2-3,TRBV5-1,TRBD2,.,CASSRLAGGPGDTQYF,TGCGCCAGCAGTCGACTAGCGGGGGGGCCAGGAGATACGCAGTATTTT
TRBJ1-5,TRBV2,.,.,CASTPDLNQPQHF,TGTGCCAGCACTCCCGACCTGAATCAGCCCCAGCATTTT
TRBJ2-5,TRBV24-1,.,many,CATGEGGKETQYF,TGTGCCACCGGAGAAGGGGGGAAAGAGACCCAGTACTTC
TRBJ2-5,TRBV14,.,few,CASSQVFGETQYF,TGTGCCAGCAGCCAAGTTTTTGGAGAGACCCAGTACTTC
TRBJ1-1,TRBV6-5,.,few,CASSYSSAGNTEAFF,TGTGCCAGCAGTTACTCATCGGCGGGGAACACTGAAGCTTTCTTT
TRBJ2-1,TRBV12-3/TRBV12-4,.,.,CASSRLGGGVGGEQFF,TGTGCCAGCAGTCGACTAGGGGGGGGGGTAGGTGGTGAGCAGTTCTTC
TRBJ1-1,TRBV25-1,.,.,CASSGSQAWGAEAFF,TGTGCCAGCAGTGGGTCCCAGGCATGGGGCGCTGAAGCTTTCTTT
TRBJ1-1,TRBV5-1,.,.,CASRKAVNTEAFF,TGCGCCAGCAGAAAAGCAGTTAACACTGAAGCTTTCTTT
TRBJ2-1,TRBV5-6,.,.,CASSVSGHSYNEQFF,TGTGCCAGCAGCGTGTCGGGGCACTCCTACAATGAGCAGTTCTTC
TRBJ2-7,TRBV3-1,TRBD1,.,CASSIRTGHYEQYF,TGTGCCAGCAGCATACGGACAGGGCATTACGAGCAGTACTTC
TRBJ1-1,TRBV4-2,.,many,CASSQDVEGVAFF,TGTGCCAGCAGCCAAGATGTGGAGGGAGTGGCTTTCTTT
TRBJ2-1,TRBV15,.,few,CATSSQEVLASSYNEQFF,TGTGCCACCAGCAGCCAAGAGGTTTTAGCGAGCTCCTACAATGAGCAGTTCTTC
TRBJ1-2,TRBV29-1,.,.,CSCGGGPENYGYTF,TGCAGCTGCGGGGGGGGGCCGGAAAACTATGGCTACACCTTC
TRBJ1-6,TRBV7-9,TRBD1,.,CASSQTGGSYNSPLHF,TGTGCCAGCAGCCAGACAGGGGGCTCCTATAATTCACCCCTCCACTTT
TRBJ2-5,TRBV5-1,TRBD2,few,CASSLTGTSKSPQYF,TGCGCCAGCAGCTTGACCGGGACTAGCAAGAGTCCCCAGTACTTC
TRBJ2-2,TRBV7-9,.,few,CASRLRDTGELFF,TGTGCCAGCAGGCTCCGGGACACCGGGGAGCTGTTTTTT
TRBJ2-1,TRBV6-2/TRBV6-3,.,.,CASSYLKEQFF,TGTGCCAGCAGTTACCTCAAAGAGCAGTTCTTC
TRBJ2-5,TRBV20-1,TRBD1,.,CSASGTGDTETQYF,TGCAGTGCTAGCGGGACAGGGGATACGGAGACCCAGTACTTC
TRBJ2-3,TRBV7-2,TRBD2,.,CASSLPLAGLVTDTQYF,TGTGCCAGCAGCTTACCTCTAGCGGGGCTAGTCACAGATACGCAGTATTTT
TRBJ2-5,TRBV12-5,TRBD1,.,CASGTGIQETQYF,TGTGCTAGTGGGACAGGGATTCAAGAGACCCAGTACTTC
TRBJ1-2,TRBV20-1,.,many,CSAYPTAPYGYTF,TGCAGTGCTTACCCCACAGCCCCCTATGGCTACACCTTC
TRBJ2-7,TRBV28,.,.,CASSFGQRDSYEQYF,TGTGCCAGCAGTTTTGGACAGAGGGACTCCTACGAGCAGTACTTC
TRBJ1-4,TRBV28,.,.,CASSPSGLGEKLFF,TGTGCCAGCAGTCCATCGGGGCTGGGGGAAAAACTGTTTTTT
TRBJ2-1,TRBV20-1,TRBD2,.,CSARRVTSGRAGEQFF,TGCAGTGCTAGGAGGGTAACTAGCGGGAGGGCCGGAGAGCAGTTCTTC
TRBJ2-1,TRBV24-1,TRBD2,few,CATSEGSGRTNEQFF,TGTGCCACCAGTGAAGGTAGCGGGAGAACCAATGAGCAGTTCTTC